This TCR beta chain came from a study of early T cells in non-severe SARS-CoV-2 infection. Germline CDR1 reads SGHVS; CDR2 reads FNYEAQ. The CDR3 sequence is 16 residues long. The trim removed 5 bases at V and 2 bases at J, leaving 8 bases unmatched. This clonotype has at least ten counts. TCRdb re-analysed the 5' RACE reads in MiXCR, keeping a single row per CDR3 protein. The table shows roughly 17,000 distinct CDR3 sequences, with about 5% occurring only once. The chain has TRBV7-6 and TRBJ2-5, with TRBD2 matching over 10 bases. Sequenced here: whole blood, sampled at baseline. The TCR was taken from an adult who was a healthcare worker with PCR-confirmed SARS-CoV-2 infection or an uninfected control (not recorded which). CDR3 DNA: TGTGCCAGCAGCCAAATTGGACTAGCGGTTCAAGAGACCCAGTACTTC. Its protein product is CASSQIGLAVQETQYF.